These 25 T cell receptor beta chains were sequenced from one sample in a study of cytomegalovirus exposure and HLA in healthy donors. PCR primers comprised 60 Vbeta and 13 Jbeta primers. The table came from immunoSEQ multiplex PCR; TCRdb's copy has only in-frame clones and leaves some out. The sample lists around 150,000 clones; roughly 77% were seen once. The sample was PBMCs. Every receptor here comes from a man between 18 and 35 years old in good health and CMV-seropositive.

The V and J genes are TRBV4-1 and TRBJ1-5, with 9 nucleotides matching TRBD1. The V gene's germline CDR1 is MGHRA and CDR2 YSYEKL. This CDR3 contains 15 residues. V dropped 4 bases and J dropped 6; count of bases not matched to a gene: 7. This CDR3 reads CASSPGTGQGQPQHF. DNA of the CDR3: TGCGCCAGCAGCCCCGGGACAGGGCAGGGTCAGCCCCAGCATTTT.

The genes are TRBV6-1 and TRBJ1-2, with D possibly matching TRBD1 (6 bases). V lost 1 base to trimming and J lost 7 bases, with 13 bases between them. This CDR3 region has 14 residues. CDR1 MNHNS and CDR2 SASEGT come from the germline V gene. CDR3 sequence (DNA): TGTGCCAGCAGTGAAGAGTTTGGGGGCCCTGGCTACACCTTC. Translated: CASSEEFGGPGYTF.

The gene calls are TRBV4-1 and TRBJ1-1; tentative D call: TRBD1 (5 bases). Looked up from germline, CDR1 is MGHRA and CDR2 is YSYEKL. There are 20 residues in the CDR3. Trimming shortened V by 2 bases and J by 0 bases, and 25 bases separated the two germline ends. The CDR3 reads CASSQNPRARDPYLNTEAFF. The DNA of the CDR3 is TGCGCCAGCAGCCAAAACCCCCGGGCGCGGGACCCCTATCTGAACACTGAAGCTTTCTTT.

CDR3 DNA: TGTGCCAGCAGCCCGGACAGGGTACGGAACACTGAAGCTTTCTTT. Translating it yields CASSPDRVRNTEAFF. V usage is TRBV5-4 and J usage is TRBJ1-1, with 8 bases matching TRBD1. Germline V lookup: CDR1 SGHNT, CDR2 YYREEE (reference sequence). After removal of 4 bases from V and 1 base from J, the junction contained 6 bases not matched to a gene. The CDR3 extends over 15 amino acids.

V gene TRBV10-3 combines with J gene TRBJ1-1; 8 bases agree with TRBD1. This CDR3 region has 12 residues. The V segment lost 7 bases and the J segment 4 bases; nucleotides outside the gene matches: 2. From germline, CDR1 is ENHRY and CDR2 SYGVKD. The DNA of the CDR3 is TGTGCCATCAACACAGGGGGCACTGAAGCTTTCTTT. It is translated as CAINTGGTEAFF.

The rearrangement links TRBV28 to TRBJ1-5, with TRBD1 identical over 7 bases. Per the germline V gene, CDR1 is MDHEN and CDR2 is SYDVKM. The J segment lost 2 bases and the V segment lost 3 bases, leaving 4 bases of the junction unmatched. There are 15 residues in the CDR3. This CDR3 reads CASSFGTGGNQPQHF. CDR3 nucleotides: TGTGCCAGCAGTTTCGGAACAGGGGGCAATCAGCCCCAGCATTTT.

The chain combines TRBV10-3 with TRBJ1-2; D remains unclear. The CDR3 consists of 14 residues. The V gene's germline CDR1 is ENHRY and CDR2 SYGVKD. Trimming took off 6 bases at V and 7 bases at J, with 18 bases between the two ends. The CDR3 coding sequence is TGTGCCATCAGGACCGCTTTTACAGTTTGTGGCTACACCTTC. It encodes CAIRTAFTVCGYTF.

The chain joins TRBV5-6 to TRBJ2-7, with D possibly TRBD1 on 7 matching bases. Germline V gene lookup returns CDR1 SGHDT and CDR2 YYEEEE. CDR3 size: 15 residues. The V and J ends lost 4 bases and 9 bases respectively, with 23 bases between them. CDR3 DNA: TGTGCCAGCAGCCGGAGGGACAGAAACTCCCTCGGGCAGTACGTC. It yields the protein CASSRRDRNSLGQYV.

Concerning this clone: Being one base from a much bigger clone, this may be a read error. The CDR3 region has the DNA TGTGCCAGCAGCTTGGAGACTAGCGGGGGTTACAATGAGCAGTTCTTC. Translating it yields CASSLETSGGYNEQFF. This chain connects TRBV5-6 to TRBJ2-1; 12 positions match TRBD2. The V segment lost 0 bases and the J segment 4 bases; nucleotides outside the gene matches: 2. CDR1 and CDR2 from the germline V gene are SGHDT and YYEEEE. This CDR3 has 16 amino acids.

The chain combines TRBV6-5 with TRBJ2-7; TRBD1 matches at 8 bases. The CDR3 is made up of 13 amino acids. The J segment lost 6 bases and the V segment lost 5 bases, leaving 6 bases of the junction unmatched. The germline V gene encodes CDR1 MNHEY and CDR2 SVGAGI. CDR3 region: CASSRRQGTEQYV. CDR3 in DNA: TGTGCCAGCAGTCGCCGACAGGGGACCGAGCAGTACGTC.

V and J are TRBV19 and TRBJ1-1; 8 nucleotides align to TRBD1. Germline V lookup: CDR1 LNHDA, CDR2 SQIVND (reference sequence). Trimming cost V 5 bases and J 7 bases; bases outside gene matches: 3. CDR3 length equals 12 residues. The CDR3 protein is CASSADRGEAFF. CDR3 DNA sequence: TGTGCCAGTAGTGCAGACAGGGGTGAAGCTTTCTTT.

Written as DNA, the CDR3 is TGTGCCATAATCGGGGGAGGGAATCAGCCCCAGCATTTT. It codes for CAIIGGGNQPQHF. The genes are TRBV6-1 and TRBJ1-5, with D perhaps matching TRBD1 (5 bases). V was clipped by 10 bases and J by 4 bases, with 14 bases between them. Germline CDR1 and CDR2: MNHNS and SASEGT. The CDR3 length is 13 residues.

The V gene is TRBV2, the J gene TRBJ2-2, with D perhaps TRBD2 (5 bases). V was clipped by 10 bases and J by 3 bases, with 12 bases between them. CDR1 and CDR2 (germline): SNHLY, FYNNEI. The CDR3 runs 13 residues. CDR3 sequence: CATIKEDTGELFF. CDR3 bases: TGTGCCACCATCAAGGAGGACACCGGGGAGCTGTTTTTT.

V and J are TRBV27 and TRBJ2-1; 13 bases align to TRBD2. Germline CDR1 reads MNHEY; CDR2 reads SMNVEV (reference sequence). Trimming at V came to 4 bases and at J to 7 bases, leaving 4 bases not matched to a gene. This CDR3 spans 15 amino acids. The CDR3 DNA is TGTGCCAGCAGTTCCGGGACTAGCGGGAAGAATGAGCAGTTCTTC. Translation gives CASSSGTSGKNEQFF.

The gene calls are TRBV5-6 and TRBJ2-7, with a possible D match to TRBD2 (6 bases). The CDR3 has 14 amino acids. Germline CDR1 reads SGHDT; CDR2 reads YYEEEE. The V end was cut by 4 bases, the J end by 5 bases, with 16 bases between. CDR3 in amino acids: CASSQRAVRDEQYV. The CDR3 DNA sequence: TGTGCCAGCAGCCAGCGGGCCGTAAGGGACGAGCAGTACGTC.

The CDR3 region is CASSPWKGASSGELFF. In DNA, the CDR3 is TGTGCCAGCAGCCCTTGGAAGGGGGCGTCGTCCGGGGAGCTGTTTTTT. This chain joins TRBV7-9 and TRBJ2-2; TRBD1 agrees at 7 bases. V was clipped by 5 bases and J by 6 bases; unmatched bases: 12. This CDR3 has 16 amino acids. Germline V CDR1 and CDR2: SEHNR, FQNEAQ (reference sequence).

The chain is built from TRBV6-4 and TRBJ2-2; 14 bases are shared with TRBD2. The CDR3 totals 18 residues. The germline CDR1 and CDR2 sequences are MRHNA and SNTAGT. The V segment lost 5 bases and the J segment 8 bases; nucleotides outside the gene matches: 13. In nucleotides, the CDR3 is TGTGCCAGCAGTCGACTCGGGACTAGCGGGGGCTCCACAGGGGAGCTGTTTTTT. Amino acids: CASSRLGTSGGSTGELFF.

The gene calls are TRBV30 and TRBJ1-2, with D possibly matching TRBD1 (6 bases). This CDR3 is built from 11 residues. Germline V lookup: CDR1 GTSNPN, CDR2 SVGIG (reference sequence). Trimming took off 5 bases at V and 7 bases at J, with 11 bases between the two ends. The CDR3 bases are TGTGCCTGGCAAGGGGGTCCTGGCTACACCTTC. As protein: CAWQGGPGYTF.

The chain is built from TRBV5-1 and TRBJ2-1, with 7 bases lining up with TRBD2. The junction had 5 bases not matched to a gene; V was cut back by 4 bases and J by 4 bases. The CDR3 has 14 amino acids. Germline V gene sequence: CDR1 SGHRS, CDR2 YFSETQ. The CDR3 sequence is CASSALAEYNEQFF. In DNA form, the CDR3 reads TGCGCCAGCAGCGCTCTAGCGGAATACAATGAGCAGTTCTTC.

For the CDR3, the DNA is TGCGCCAGCAGCCCGCTTCCGACTAGCGGGAGTGACGACACAGATACGCAGTATTTT. Protein: CASSPLPTSGSDDTDTQYF. This chain uses TRBV5-1 with TRBJ2-3; 12 nucleotides agree with TRBD2. The CDR3 contains 19 residues. CDR1 is SGHRS, CDR2 YFSETQ, per germline. Unmatched junction bases numbered 14, after V lost 4 bases and J lost 2 bases. Full variable domain (rest looked up from reference TRBV5-1 and TRBJ2-3): KAGVTQTPRYLIKTRGQQVTLSCSPISGHRSVSWYQQTPGQGLQFLFEYFSETQRNKGNFPGRFSGRQFSNSRSEMNVSTLELGDSALYLCASSPLPTSGSDDTDTQYFGPGTRLTVL.

The chain recombines TRBV7-8 with TRBJ1-1; D call uncertain. This CDR3 spans 14 amino acids. V was shortened by 0 bases and J by 2 bases, with 7 bases between the two germline ends. Germline CDR1 and CDR2: SGHVS and FQNEAQ. In nucleotides, the CDR3 is TGTGCCAGCAGCTTAGCGCGGGAAAACACTGAAGCTTTCTTT. Translated: CASSLARENTEAFF.

The gene calls are TRBV9 and TRBJ1-2; 8 bases are a match to TRBD1. Per the germline V gene, CDR1 is SGDLS and CDR2 is YYNGEE. V lost 0 bases, J lost 7 bases, and 8 bases stayed unmatched. The CDR3 is made up of 15 amino acids. CDR3 region: CASSVAGQAIGGYTF. The CDR3 region has the DNA TGTGCCAGCAGCGTAGCGGGACAGGCGATTGGTGGCTACACCTTC.

The V gene is TRBV6-6, the J gene TRBJ1-1, with D possibly being TRBD1 (5 bases). CDR1 MNHNY and CDR2 SVGAGI come from the germline V gene (reference sequence). Trimming removed 5 bases from V and 4 bases from J, with 14 bases in between. This CDR3 comprises 14 residues. The CDR3 loop reads CASSPRVGGTEAFF. The CDR3 DNA is TGTGCCAGCAGTCCGAGGGTGGGGGGCACTGAAGCTTTCTTT.

This chain links TRBV27 with TRBJ2-7, with D possibly TRBD2 on 6 matching bases. The V end was cut by 4 bases, the J end by 7 bases, with 20 bases between. Germline V CDR1 and CDR2: MNHEY, SMNVEV (reference sequence). There are 15 residues in the CDR3. CDR3 DNA: TGTGCCAGCAGTTCCACCGGGACTTCCTCGTGGGAGCAGTACGTC. This encodes CASSSTGTSSWEQYV.

There are a few counts of this clone. This rearrangement joins TRBV5-4 to TRBJ2-2, with 9 bases lining up with TRBD2. The germline V gene encodes CDR1 SGHNT and CDR2 YYREEE (reference sequence). The CDR3 runs 14 residues. V shed 3 bases, J shed 9 bases, and the junction held 6 bases outside the gene matches. Here the CDR3 reads CASSSRGGGRELFF. CDR3 nucleotide sequence: TGTGCCAGCAGCTCGCGGGGGGGCGGCCGGGAGCTGTTTTTT.